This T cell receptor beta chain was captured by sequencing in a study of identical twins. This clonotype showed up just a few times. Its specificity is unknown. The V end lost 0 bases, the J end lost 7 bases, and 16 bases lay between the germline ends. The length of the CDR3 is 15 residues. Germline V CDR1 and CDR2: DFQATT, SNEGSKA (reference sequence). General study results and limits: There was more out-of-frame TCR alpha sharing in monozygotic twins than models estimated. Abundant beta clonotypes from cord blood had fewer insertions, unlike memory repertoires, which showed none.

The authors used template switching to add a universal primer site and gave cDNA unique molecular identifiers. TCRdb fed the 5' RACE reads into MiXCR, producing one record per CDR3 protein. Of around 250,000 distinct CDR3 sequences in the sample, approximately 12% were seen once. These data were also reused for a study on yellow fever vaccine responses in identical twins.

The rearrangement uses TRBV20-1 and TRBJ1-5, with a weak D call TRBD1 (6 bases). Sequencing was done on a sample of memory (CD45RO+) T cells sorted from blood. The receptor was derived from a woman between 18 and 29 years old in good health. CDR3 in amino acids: CSARDGARGGQPQHF. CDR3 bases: TGCAGTGCTAGAGATGGGGCCAGGGGCGGACAGCCCCAGCATTTT.